One and the same sample provided the 8 T cell receptor beta chains below, sequenced in a study of cytomegalovirus exposure and HLA in healthy donors. Primers: 60 Vbeta forward and 13 Jbeta reverse. Using immunoSEQ multiplex PCR, the repertoire was profiled, and TCRdb retains in-frame clones only, with some absent. The data show tens of thousands of clones, and the top ten clones hold more than 9%. The sequenced sample was PBMCs. These receptors originate from a woman aged 25 to 39 in good health and CMV-seropositive.

The chain links TRBV4-1 to TRBJ2-3; no clear D gene. Germline V gives CDR1 MGHRA, CDR2 YSYEKL. This CDR3 spans 12 amino acids. V was clipped by 4 bases and J by 2 bases, with 4 bases between them. The CDR3 loop reads CASSPNTDTQYF. DNA of the CDR3: TGCGCCAGCAGCCCTAACACAGATACGCAGTATTTT.

The V and J genes are TRBV29-1 and TRBJ2-1; the match to TRBD1 covers 8 bases. The CDR3 is made up of 14 amino acids. The V segment lost 6 bases and the J segment 5 bases; nucleotides outside the gene matches: 9. The V gene's germline CDR1 is SQVTM and CDR2 ANQGSEA. Here the CDR3 DNA reads TGCAGCGTGGACAACAGGGGGTTCGACAATGAGCAGTTCTTC. This sequence encodes CSVDNRGFDNEQFF.

The V call is TRBV5-6, the J call TRBJ1-1, with D perhaps TRBD1 (6 bases). Trimming stripped 1 base from V and 5 bases from J, with 12 bases between. CDR3 length equals 14 residues. Per germline, CDR1 SGHDT and CDR2 YYEEEE. CDR3 protein: CASSLIRGGTEAFF. CDR3 nucleotide sequence: TGTGCCAGCAGCTTGATCAGGGGTGGGACTGAAGCTTTCTTT.

CDR3 bases: TGTGCCAGCAGTTCCCGGGGGTCTACTGAAGCTTTCTTT. Translation: CASSSRGSTEAFF. The V gene is TRBV27, the J gene TRBJ1-1, with TRBD1 as a possible D gene (5 bases). The CDR3 contains 13 residues. The germline V gene encodes CDR1 MNHEY and CDR2 SMNVEV (reference sequence). V was cut by 4 bases and J by 5 bases, with 11 bases left in between.

This rearrangement joins TRBV2 to TRBJ2-7; maybe TRBD2 (5 bases). The CDR3 spans 13 residues. Trimming removed 2 bases from V and 5 bases from J, with 10 bases in between. The germline V gene has CDR1 SNHLY and CDR2 FYNNEI. The CDR3 reads CASSELALHEQYF. DNA of the CDR3: TGTGCCAGCAGTGAACTAGCCCTCCACGAGCAGTACTTC.

Worth noting for this clone: Distinct nucleotide sequences in the sample also encode this CDR3. CDR3 sequence (DNA): TGCAGCGTTGAAGTGGCTTACGAGCAGTACTTC. Its translation: CSVEVAYEQYF. The chain is built from TRBV29-1 and TRBJ2-7; no firm D call. CDR1 is SQVTM, CDR2 ANQGSEA, per germline. This CDR3 spans 11 amino acids. V was shortened by 1 base and J by 4 bases, with 5 bases between the two germline ends.

The chain carries TRBV25-1 and TRBJ1-2; D not resolved. The germline V gene has CDR1 MGHDK and CDR2 SYGVNS. Trimming pared 0 bases from V and 8 bases from J, leaving 16 bases between. There are 15 residues in the CDR3. CDR3 region: CASSEYGGLLGGYTF. The CDR3 nucleotides read TGTGCCAGCAGTGAATATGGAGGTCTCCTAGGCGGCTACACCTTC.

The chain links TRBV30 to TRBJ2-1, with 10 bases matching TRBD2. There are 15 residues in the CDR3. V shed 1 base and J 8 bases; nucleotides not matched to a gene: 8. CDR1 is GTSNPN, CDR2 SVGIG, per germline (reference sequence). CDR3 nucleotides: TGTGCCTGGAGTGCGGGACTAGCGTTCGACCATGAGCAGTTCTTC. Protein sequence: CAWSAGLAFDHEQFF.